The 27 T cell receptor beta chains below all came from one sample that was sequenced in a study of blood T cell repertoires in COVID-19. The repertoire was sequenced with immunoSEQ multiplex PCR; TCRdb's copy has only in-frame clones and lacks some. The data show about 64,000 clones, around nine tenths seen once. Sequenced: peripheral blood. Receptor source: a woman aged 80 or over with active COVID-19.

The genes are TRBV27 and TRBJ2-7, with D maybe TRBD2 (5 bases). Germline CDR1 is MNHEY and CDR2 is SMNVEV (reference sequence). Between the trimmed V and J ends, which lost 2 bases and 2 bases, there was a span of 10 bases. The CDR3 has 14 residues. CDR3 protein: CASSLTAATYEQYF. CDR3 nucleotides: TGTGCCAGCAGTTTAACAGCGGCAACCTACGAGCAGTACTTC.

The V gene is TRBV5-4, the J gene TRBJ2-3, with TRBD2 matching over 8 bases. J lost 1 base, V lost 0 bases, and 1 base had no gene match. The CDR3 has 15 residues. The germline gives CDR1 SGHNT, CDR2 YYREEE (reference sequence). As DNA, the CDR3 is TGTGCCAGCAGCTTGGGTAGCGGGGGCACAGATACGCAGTATTTT. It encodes CASSLGSGGTDTQYF.

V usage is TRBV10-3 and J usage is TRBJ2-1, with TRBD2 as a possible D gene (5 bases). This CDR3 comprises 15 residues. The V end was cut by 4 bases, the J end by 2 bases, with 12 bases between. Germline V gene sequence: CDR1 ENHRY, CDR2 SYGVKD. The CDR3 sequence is CAISVQSAAYNEQFF. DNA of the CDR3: TGTGCCATCAGTGTTCAGTCAGCGGCCTACAATGAGCAGTTCTTC.

In DNA, the CDR3 is TGCGCCAGCAGGCGGACTAGCGGTGAGACCCAGTACTTC. Translating it yields CASRRTSGETQYF. The gene calls are TRBV5-1 and TRBJ2-5; 10 bases line up with TRBD2. The junction had 3 bases not matched to a gene; V was cut back by 5 bases and J by 5 bases. The CDR3 totals 13 residues. CDR1 is SGHRS, CDR2 YFSETQ, per germline.

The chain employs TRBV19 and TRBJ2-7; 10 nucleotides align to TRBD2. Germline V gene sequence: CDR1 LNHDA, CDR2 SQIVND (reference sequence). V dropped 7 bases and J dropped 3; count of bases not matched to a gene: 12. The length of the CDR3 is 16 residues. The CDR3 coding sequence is TGTGCCAGTAAGGTTCTTCACGCTAGCGGGAGCTACGAGCAGTACTTC. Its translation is CASKVLHASGSYEQYF.

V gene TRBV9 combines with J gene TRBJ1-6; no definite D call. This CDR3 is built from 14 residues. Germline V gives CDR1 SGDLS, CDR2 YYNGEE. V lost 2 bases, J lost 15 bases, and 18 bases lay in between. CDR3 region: CASSVLTVGSHLHF. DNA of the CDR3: TGTGCCAGCAGCGTGCTTACCGTGGGGAGTCACCTCCACTTT.

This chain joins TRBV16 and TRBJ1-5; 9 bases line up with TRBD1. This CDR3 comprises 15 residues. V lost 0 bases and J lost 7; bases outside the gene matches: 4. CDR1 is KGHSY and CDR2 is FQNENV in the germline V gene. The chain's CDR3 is CASSQSGTGWQPQHF. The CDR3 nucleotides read TGTGCCAGCAGCCAATCGGGGACAGGGTGGCAGCCCCAGCATTTT.

CDR3 nucleotides: TGTGCCAGCAGCCGAGGGGGGGGCATGGGAAACACCATATATTTT. Amino acid sequence: CASSRGGGMGNTIYF. This sequence joins TRBV7-8 and TRBJ1-3; TRBD1 might be the D (6 bases). The CDR3 has 15 amino acids. V was cut by 5 bases and J by 4 bases, with 15 bases left in between. CDR1 is SGHVS, CDR2 FQNEAQ, per germline.

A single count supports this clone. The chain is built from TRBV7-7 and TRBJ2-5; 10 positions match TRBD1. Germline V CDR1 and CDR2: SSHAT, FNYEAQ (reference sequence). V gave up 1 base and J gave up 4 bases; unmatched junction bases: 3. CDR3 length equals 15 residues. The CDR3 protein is CASSLGTGGIETQYF. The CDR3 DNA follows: TGTGCCAGCAGCTTAGGGACAGGGGGAATAGAGACCCAGTACTTC.

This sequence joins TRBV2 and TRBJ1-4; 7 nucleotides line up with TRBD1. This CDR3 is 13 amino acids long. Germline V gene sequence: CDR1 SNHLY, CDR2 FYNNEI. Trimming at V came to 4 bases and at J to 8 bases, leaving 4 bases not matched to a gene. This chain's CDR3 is CASSGSGGEKLFF. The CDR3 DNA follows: TGTGCCAGCAGTGGTTCAGGGGGGGAAAAACTGTTTTTT.

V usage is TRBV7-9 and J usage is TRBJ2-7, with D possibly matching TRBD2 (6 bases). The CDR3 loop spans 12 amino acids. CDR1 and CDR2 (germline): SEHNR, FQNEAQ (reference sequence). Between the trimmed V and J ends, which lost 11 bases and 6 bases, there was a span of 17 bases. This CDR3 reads CAAGAGSGEQYF. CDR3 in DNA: TGTGCCGCGGGCGCCGGGAGCGGCGAGCAGTACTTC.

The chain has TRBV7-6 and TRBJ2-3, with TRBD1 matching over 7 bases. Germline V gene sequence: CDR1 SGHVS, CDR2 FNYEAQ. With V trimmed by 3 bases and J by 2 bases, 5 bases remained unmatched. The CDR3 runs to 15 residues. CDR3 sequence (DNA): TGTGCCAGCAGCTTCGGGACAGCGTCCACAGATACGCAGTATTTT. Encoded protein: CASSFGTASTDTQYF.

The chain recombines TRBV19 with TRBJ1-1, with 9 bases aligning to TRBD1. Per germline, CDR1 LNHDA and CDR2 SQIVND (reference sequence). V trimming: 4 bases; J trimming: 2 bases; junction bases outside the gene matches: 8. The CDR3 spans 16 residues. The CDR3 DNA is TGTGCCAGTAGTACAACCGGGACAGGGTCCAACACTGAAGCTTTCTTT. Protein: CASSTTGTGSNTEAFF.

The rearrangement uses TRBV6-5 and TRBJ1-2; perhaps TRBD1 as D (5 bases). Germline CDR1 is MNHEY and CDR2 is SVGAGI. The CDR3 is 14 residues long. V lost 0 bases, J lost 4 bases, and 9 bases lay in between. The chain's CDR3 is CASSYSGGGYGYTF. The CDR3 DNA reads TGTGCCAGCAGTTACTCGGGGGGGGGCTATGGCTACACCTTC.

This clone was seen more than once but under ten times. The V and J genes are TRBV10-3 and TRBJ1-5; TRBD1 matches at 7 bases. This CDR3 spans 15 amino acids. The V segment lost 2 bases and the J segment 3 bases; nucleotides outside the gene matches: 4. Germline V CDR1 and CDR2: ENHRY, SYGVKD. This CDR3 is CAISEGTAYNQPQHF. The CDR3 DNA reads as TGTGCCATCAGTGAGGGGACAGCCTACAATCAGCCCCAGCATTTT.

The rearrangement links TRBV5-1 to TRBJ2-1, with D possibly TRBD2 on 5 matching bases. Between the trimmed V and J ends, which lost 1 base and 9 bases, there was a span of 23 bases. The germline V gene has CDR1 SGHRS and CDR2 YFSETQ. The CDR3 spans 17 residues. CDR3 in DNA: TGCGCCAGCAGCTTGTTACCGGTCGGAACGACGGCGGGTGAGCAGTTCTTC. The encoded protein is CASSLLPVGTTAGEQFF.

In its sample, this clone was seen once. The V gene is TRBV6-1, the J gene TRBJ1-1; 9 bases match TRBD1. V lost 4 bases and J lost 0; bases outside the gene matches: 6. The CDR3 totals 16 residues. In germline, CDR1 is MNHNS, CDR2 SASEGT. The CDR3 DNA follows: TGTGCCAGCAGTGCCCGGGACAGGGTGCTGAACACTGAAGCTTTCTTT. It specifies CASSARDRVLNTEAFF.

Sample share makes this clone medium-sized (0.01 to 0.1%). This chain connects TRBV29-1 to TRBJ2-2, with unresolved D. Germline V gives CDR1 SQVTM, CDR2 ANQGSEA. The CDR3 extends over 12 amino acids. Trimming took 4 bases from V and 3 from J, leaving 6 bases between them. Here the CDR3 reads CSVGSYTGELFF. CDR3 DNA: TGCAGCGTTGGCAGTTACACCGGGGAGCTGTTTTTT.

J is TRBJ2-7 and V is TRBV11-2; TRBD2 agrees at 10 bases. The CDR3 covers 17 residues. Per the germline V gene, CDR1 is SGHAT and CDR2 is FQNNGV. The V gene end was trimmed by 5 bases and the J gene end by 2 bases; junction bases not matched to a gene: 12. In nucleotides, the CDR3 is TGTGCCAGCAGCCCCACTACCGGGACTAGCGAGGCCTACGAGCAGTACTTC. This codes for CASSPTTGTSEAYEQYF.

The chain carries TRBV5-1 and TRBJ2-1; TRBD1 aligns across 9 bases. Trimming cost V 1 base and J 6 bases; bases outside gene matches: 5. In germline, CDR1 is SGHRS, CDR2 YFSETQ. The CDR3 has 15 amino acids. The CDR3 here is CASSLPGQGPNEQFF. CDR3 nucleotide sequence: TGCGCCAGCAGCTTGCCGGGACAGGGCCCCAATGAGCAGTTCTTC.

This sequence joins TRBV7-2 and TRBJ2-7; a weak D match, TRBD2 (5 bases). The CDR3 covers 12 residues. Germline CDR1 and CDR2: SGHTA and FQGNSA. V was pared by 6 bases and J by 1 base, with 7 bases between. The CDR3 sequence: CASRDFSYEQYF. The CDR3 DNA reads TGTGCCAGCAGGGACTTTTCCTACGAGCAGTACTTC.

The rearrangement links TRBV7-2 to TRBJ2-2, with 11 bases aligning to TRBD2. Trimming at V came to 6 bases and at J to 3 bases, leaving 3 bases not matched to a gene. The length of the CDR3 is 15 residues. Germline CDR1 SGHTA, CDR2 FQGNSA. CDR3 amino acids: CASRPLAGDTGELFF. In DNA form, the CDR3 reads TGTGCCAGCAGACCACTAGCGGGGGACACCGGGGAGCTGTTTTTT.

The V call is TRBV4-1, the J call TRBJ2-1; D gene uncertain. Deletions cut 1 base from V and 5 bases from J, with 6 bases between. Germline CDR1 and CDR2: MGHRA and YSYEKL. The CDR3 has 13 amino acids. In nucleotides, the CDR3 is TGCGCCAGCAGCCAAGGTGTTAACAATGAGCAGTTCTTC. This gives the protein CASSQGVNNEQFF.

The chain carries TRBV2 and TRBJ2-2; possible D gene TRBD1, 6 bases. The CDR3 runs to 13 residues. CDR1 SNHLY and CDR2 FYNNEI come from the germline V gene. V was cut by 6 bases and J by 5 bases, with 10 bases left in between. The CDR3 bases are TGTGCCAGCAGAAACAGGGTTACCGGGGAGCTGTTTTTT. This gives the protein CASRNRVTGELFF.

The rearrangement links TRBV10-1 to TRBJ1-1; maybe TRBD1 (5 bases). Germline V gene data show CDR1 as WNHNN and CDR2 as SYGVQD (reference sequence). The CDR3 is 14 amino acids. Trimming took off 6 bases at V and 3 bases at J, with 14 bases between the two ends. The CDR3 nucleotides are TGCGCCAGCAGAATGGGGGGATTATACACTGAAGCTTTCTTT. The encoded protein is CASRMGGLYTEAFF.

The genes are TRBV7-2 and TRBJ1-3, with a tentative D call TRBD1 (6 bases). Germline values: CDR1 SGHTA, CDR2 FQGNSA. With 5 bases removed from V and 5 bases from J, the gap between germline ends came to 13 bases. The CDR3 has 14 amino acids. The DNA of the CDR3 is TGTGCCAGCAGCCCGTCAGGGGTCCGAAACACCATATATTTT. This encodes CASSPSGVRNTIYF.

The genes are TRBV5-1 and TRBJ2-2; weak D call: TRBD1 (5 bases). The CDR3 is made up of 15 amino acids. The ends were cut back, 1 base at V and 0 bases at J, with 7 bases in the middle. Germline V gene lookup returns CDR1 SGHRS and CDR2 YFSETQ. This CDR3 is CASSLRGPNTGELFF. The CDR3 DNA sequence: TGCGCCAGCAGCTTGAGGGGCCCGAACACCGGGGAGCTGTTTTTT.